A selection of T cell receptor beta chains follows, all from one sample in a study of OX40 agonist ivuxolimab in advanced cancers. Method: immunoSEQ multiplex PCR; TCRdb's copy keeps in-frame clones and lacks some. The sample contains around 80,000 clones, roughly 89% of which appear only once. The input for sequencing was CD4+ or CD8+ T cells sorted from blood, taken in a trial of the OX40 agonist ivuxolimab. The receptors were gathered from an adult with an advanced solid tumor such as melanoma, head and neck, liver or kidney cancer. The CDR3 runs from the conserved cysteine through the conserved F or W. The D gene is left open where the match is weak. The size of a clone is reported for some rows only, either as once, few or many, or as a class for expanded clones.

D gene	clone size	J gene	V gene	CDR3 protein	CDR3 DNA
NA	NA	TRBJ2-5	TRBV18	CASSRLDRETQYF	TGTGCCAGCTCTAGACTGGACCGAGAGACCCAGTACTTC
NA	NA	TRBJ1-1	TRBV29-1	CSVFRPEGLNTEAFF	TGCAGCGTTTTTCGCCCCGAGGGGTTGAACACTGAAGCTTTCTTT
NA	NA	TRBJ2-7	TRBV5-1	CASSSGSYEQYF	TGCGCCAGCAGCTCCGGTTCCTACGAGCAGTACTTC
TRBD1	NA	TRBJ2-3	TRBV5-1	CASSPRQGSADTQYF	TGCGCCAGCAGCCCCCGACAGGGTTCCGCAGATACGCAGTATTTT
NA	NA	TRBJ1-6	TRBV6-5	CASSYRGNSPLHF	TGTGCCAGCAGTTACAGGGGGAATTCACCCCTCCACTTT
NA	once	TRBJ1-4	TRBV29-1	CSARGGMGTNEKLFF	TGCAGCGCAAGGGGAGGGATGGGAACTAATGAAAAACTGTTTTTT
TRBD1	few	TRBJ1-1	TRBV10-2	CASSALGGGIRGAFF	TGCGCCAGCAGTGCCCTGGGAGGGGGCATAAGAGGAGCTTTCTTT
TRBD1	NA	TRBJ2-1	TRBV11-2	CASSSRTGVGPYNEQFF	TGTGCCAGCAGCTCCCGGACAGGGGTCGGACCCTACAATGAGCAGTTCTTC
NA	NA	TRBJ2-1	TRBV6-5	CASSYFQGQGYNEQFF	TGTGCCAGCAGTTACTTCCAGGGTCAGGGATACAATGAGCAGTTCTTC
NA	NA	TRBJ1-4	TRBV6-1	CASSEGTVPGKLFF	TGTGCCAGCAGTGAAGGTACAGTCCCGGGGAAACTGTTTTTT
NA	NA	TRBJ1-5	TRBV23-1	CASSQSTGSLPGNQPQHF	TGCGCCAGCAGTCAAAGCACAGGGTCCCTTCCGGGCAATCAGCCCCAGCATTTT
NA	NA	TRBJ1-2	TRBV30	CAGPRDTATSYTF	TGTGCCGGGCCCCGGGACACGGCGACAAGCTACACCTTC
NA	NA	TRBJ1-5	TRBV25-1	CASWGGWGPQHF	TGTGCCAGTTGGGGGGGTTGGGGACCCCAGCATTTT
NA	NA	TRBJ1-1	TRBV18	CASSPISSLNTEAFF	TGTGCCAGCTCACCAATTTCCAGCTTGAACACTGAAGCTTTCTTT
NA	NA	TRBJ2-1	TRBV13	CASSHPPAGSSYNEQFF	TGTGCCAGCAGCCATCCCCCGGCAGGTAGCTCCTACAATGAGCAGTTCTTC
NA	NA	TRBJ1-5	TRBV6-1	CASSEILSGGVRQPQHF	TGTGCCAGCAGTGAAATTCTAAGTGGAGGGGTTCGGCAGCCCCAGCATTTT
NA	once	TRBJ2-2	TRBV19	CASSQRTGELFF	TGTGCCAGTAGCCAACGCACCGGGGAGCTGTTTTTT
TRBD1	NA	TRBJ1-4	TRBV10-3	CATTRDSRREKLFF	TGTGCCACCACGAGGGACAGCAGACGGGAAAAACTGTTTTTT
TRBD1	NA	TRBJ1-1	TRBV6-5	CASKRDRAGSTEAFF	TGTGCCAGCAAGAGAGACAGGGCAGGTAGTACTGAAGCTTTCTTT
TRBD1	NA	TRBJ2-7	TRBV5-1	CASRGTGHYEQYF	TGCGCCAGCAGAGGGACAGGGCACTACGAGCAGTACTTC
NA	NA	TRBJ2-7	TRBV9	CASSAGRMSSYEQYF	TGTGCCAGCAGCGCGGGACGTATGAGCTCCTACGAGCAGTACTTC
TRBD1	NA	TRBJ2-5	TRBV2	CASRPTGGMGETQYF	TGTGCCAGCAGGCCAACAGGGGGCATGGGAGAGACCCAGTACTTC